These 28 T cell receptor beta chains were sequenced from one sample in a study of cytomegalovirus exposure and HLA in healthy donors. Primers for the PCR totalled 60 Vbeta and 13 Jbeta. Generated by immunoSEQ multiplex PCR, the TCRdb table keeps only in-frame clones and is missing some. This sample has a few hundred thousand clones; 70% to 80% occur once, and the top ten carry less than 3.5%. Sequencing input: PBMCs. The receptors originated from a woman aged 25 to 45 in good health and CMV-seronegative.

V usage is TRBV4-2 and J usage is TRBJ2-7, with D tentatively TRBD1 (5 bases). Germline values: CDR1 LGHNA, CDR2 YNFKEQ. Trimming shortened V by 0 bases and J by 4 bases, and 13 bases separated the two germline ends. The CDR3 runs to 15 residues. CDR3 region: CASSQDRGRVYEQYF. Here the CDR3 DNA reads TGTGCCAGCAGCCAAGATCGTGGCAGGGTGTACGAGCAGTACTTC.

As for this clone: A read error may account for a junction end that differs from germline. The chain couples TRBV29-1 to TRBJ1-2; D is perhaps TRBD1 (6 bases). CDR1 is SQVTM and CDR2 is ANQGSEA in the germline V gene. This CDR3 has 15 residues. CDR3 region: CSVVPGQRSNYGYPF. The CDR3 DNA sequence: TGCAGCGTTGTCCCTGGACAGAGGTCCAACTATGGCTACCCCTTC.

This clone was found a few times. V usage is TRBV9 and J usage is TRBJ2-3; D may be TRBD2 (6 bases). Trimming stripped 0 bases from V and 2 bases from J, with 22 bases between. There are 19 residues in the CDR3. The germline V gene has CDR1 SGDLS and CDR2 YYNGEE. The CDR3 sequence is CASSVDLKVLGGSTDTQYF. CDR3 nucleotides: TGTGCCAGCAGCGTAGATCTTAAGGTCCTGGGGGGTTCCACAGATACGCAGTATTTT.

The chain combines TRBV7-2 with TRBJ2-1; weak D call: TRBD1 (6 bases). Germline CDR1 and CDR2: SGHTA and FQGNSA. V dropped 0 bases and J dropped 4 bases, with 10 bases sitting between them. The CDR3 covers 15 residues. CDR3 bases: TGTGCCAGCAGCTTAGCGGGGGCCGCATACAATGAGCAGTTCTTC. It encodes CASSLAGAAYNEQFF.

There are a few counts of this clone. The V and J genes are TRBV7-8 and TRBJ1-1; D is undetermined. The V end was cut by 1 base, the J end by 9 bases, with 12 bases between. CDR1 and CDR2 (germline): SGHVS, FQNEAQ. This CDR3 is 13 amino acids long. The CDR3: CASSLVVRFKAFF. CDR3 DNA sequence: TGTGCCAGCAGCTTAGTAGTACGGTTTAAAGCTTTCTTT.

J is TRBJ1-1 and V is TRBV25-1, with a tentative D call TRBD1 (5 bases). Trimming removed 3 bases at V and 1 base at J, with 12 bases between. The CDR3 consists of 15 residues. From germline, CDR1 is MGHDK and CDR2 SYGVNS. CDR3 sequence (DNA): TGTGCCAGCAGTGACGATGGCACAGGGAACACTGAAGCTTTCTTT. Translation: CASSDDGTGNTEAFF.

This clone was recorded only once. The V and J genes are TRBV5-1 and TRBJ1-6; possibly TRBD1 for D (6 bases). The V gene's germline CDR1 is SGHRS and CDR2 YFSETQ. The CDR3 length is 15 residues. V lost 0 bases, J lost 7 bases, and 11 bases lay in between. CDR3 sequence (DNA): TGCGCCAGCAGCTTGGACAGGGTAGTCAATTCACCCCTCCACTTT. This encodes CASSLDRVVNSPLHF.

This clone showed up just once. J is TRBJ2-2 and V is TRBV7-9; TRBD2 matches 7 bases. Looked up from germline, CDR1 is SEHNR and CDR2 is FQNEAQ (reference sequence). CDR3 length equals 15 residues. J was trimmed by 2 bases and V by 5 bases; bases with no gene match: 5. The CDR3 DNA reads as TGTGCCAGCAGCCGCGGCGGGAGCAACACCGGGGAGCTGTTTTTT. Amino acids: CASSRGGSNTGELFF.

The V gene is TRBV25-1, the J gene TRBJ1-2, with 7 positions matching TRBD1. Germline V gene data show CDR1 as MGHDK and CDR2 as SYGVNS. The CDR3 covers 13 residues. Trimming removed 4 bases from V and 3 bases from J; junction bases left unmatched: 2. CDR3 region: CASSVTGDYGYTF. The DNA of the CDR3 is TGTGCCAGCAGTGTTACAGGGGACTATGGCTACACCTTC.

This chain links TRBV7-8 with TRBJ2-7; a possible D gene is TRBD1 (6 bases). V was shortened by 2 bases and J by 5 bases, with 19 bases between the two germline ends. CDR1 is SGHVS, CDR2 FQNEAQ, per germline. The CDR3 is 16 residues long. CDR3 amino acids: CASSLLPWTARHEQYF. The CDR3 DNA sequence: TGTGCCAGCAGCTTACTCCCCTGGACAGCGCGCCACGAGCAGTACTTC. Full variable domain (remainder filled in from reference TRBV7-8 and TRBJ2-7): GAGVSQSPRYKVAKRGQDVALRCDPISGHVSLFWYQQALGQGPEFLTYFQNEAQLDKSGLPSDRFFAERPEGSVSTLKIQRTQQEDSAVYLCASSLLPWTARHEQYFGPGTRLTVT.

The chain links TRBV5-1 to TRBJ2-1, with TRBD2 matching over 7 bases. J lost 10 bases, V lost 2 bases, and 15 bases had no gene match. The CDR3 runs 16 residues. CDR1 SGHRS and CDR2 YFSETQ come from the germline V gene. CDR3 sequence: CASSFEGGPGGLEQFF. For the CDR3, the DNA is TGCGCCAGCAGCTTCGAGGGAGGGCCTGGCGGGTTAGAGCAGTTCTTC.

The gene calls are TRBV9 and TRBJ2-1, with 7 bases identical to TRBD2. The V and J ends lost 4 bases and 2 bases, in that order; junction bases with no gene match: 6. The germline V gene has CDR1 SGDLS and CDR2 YYNGEE. The CDR3 runs to 15 residues. CDR3 residues: CASSLGGVTYNEQFF. CDR3 nucleotide sequence: TGTGCCAGCAGCCTTGGGGGGGTGACCTACAATGAGCAGTTCTTC.

J is TRBJ1-5 and V is TRBV2; the match to TRBD1 covers 10 bases. V dropped 4 bases and J dropped 4; count of bases not matched to a gene: 4. This CDR3 comprises 15 residues. CDR1 SNHLY and CDR2 FYNNEI come from the germline V gene. The CDR3 region has the DNA TGTGCCAGCAGTGCGGACAGGGGGTTTAATCAGCCCCAGCATTTT. Residues: CASSADRGFNQPQHF.

The chain joins TRBV7-6 to TRBJ2-7; TRBD2 might be the D (5 bases). CDR1 and CDR2 (germline): SGHVS, FNYEAQ. The CDR3 extends over 15 amino acids. The V end was cut by 2 bases, the J end by 5 bases, with 16 bases between. CDR3 region: CASSLSPGSGDEQYF. CDR3 bases: TGTGCCAGCAGCTTATCACCGGGCTCCGGGGACGAGCAGTACTTC.

The CDR3, as DNA: TGTGCCAGCAGTTTCTTTCAGGGGGCTTCTAGCAATGAGCAGTTCTTC. This sequence encodes CASSFFQGASSNEQFF. V and J are TRBV27 and TRBJ2-1; TRBD1 agrees at 8 bases. The CDR3 runs to 16 residues. Germline-derived CDR1 and CDR2 are MNHEY and SMNVEV (reference sequence). V lost 3 bases, J lost 6 bases, and 10 bases stayed unmatched.

The CDR3 is CASSVLAGTVFDEQFF. CDR3 bases: TGTGCCAGCAGCGTCCTTGCCGGGACAGTCTTCGATGAGCAGTTCTTC. The gene calls are TRBV9 and TRBJ2-1; 7 nucleotides line up with TRBD1. From germline, CDR1 is SGDLS and CDR2 YYNGEE. This CDR3 is 16 amino acids long. Trimming at V came to 2 bases and at J to 8 bases, leaving 13 bases not matched to a gene.

V gene TRBV7-9 combines with J gene TRBJ2-3, with 8 bases lining up with TRBD2. This CDR3 is built from 13 residues. Germline CDR1 reads SEHNR; CDR2 reads FQNEAQ (reference sequence). Germline trimming cut 6 bases from V and 4 bases from J; bases unmatched to any gene: 3. The CDR3 reads CASSSGGADTQYF. For the CDR3, the DNA is TGTGCCAGCAGTTCCGGGGGGGCAGATACGCAGTATTTT.

This clone was seen a few times. The chain links TRBV5-1 to TRBJ2-1, with TRBD2 identical over 13 bases. The germline gives CDR1 SGHRS, CDR2 YFSETQ. V gave up 4 bases and J gave up 15 bases; unmatched junction bases: 13. The CDR3 extends over 15 amino acids. The CDR3 is CASSPLGLAGREAFF. DNA for the CDR3: TGCGCCAGCAGCCCCTTGGGACTAGCGGGAAGGGAGGCGTTCTTC.

The genes are TRBV28 and TRBJ2-5, with D unclear. The J call may be incorrect, as the DNA end agrees better with TRBJ2-7. Germline CDR1 reads MDHEN; CDR2 reads SYDVKM. The CDR3 is made up of 11 amino acids. CDR3 nucleotides: TGTGCCAGCAGCACCTCCTACGAGCAGTACTTC. As protein: CASSTSYEQYF.

The sample holds one count of this clone. The chain has TRBV6-1 and TRBJ2-5; D not certain. This CDR3 is built from 15 residues. Germline V gives CDR1 MNHNS, CDR2 SASEGT. V was shortened by 7 bases and J by 1 base, with 16 bases between the two germline ends. The CDR3 coding sequence is TGTGCCAGCAAACGAACTACCACATTCCAAGAGACCCAGTACTTC. The encoded protein is CASKRTTTFQETQYF.

V usage is TRBV4-2 and J usage is TRBJ2-7; D gene ambiguous. This CDR3 spans 15 amino acids. Between the trimmed V and J ends, which lost 0 bases and 2 bases, there was a span of 11 bases. Germline V gene data show CDR1 as LGHNA and CDR2 as YNFKEQ. CDR3 residues: CASSQERNGAYEQYF. The CDR3 DNA follows: TGTGCCAGCAGCCAAGAGCGGAACGGAGCCTACGAGCAGTACTTC.

This clone was seen a few times. The chain uses TRBV19 and TRBJ1-1; D uncertain. The CDR3 contains 14 residues. Germline CDR1 is LNHDA and CDR2 is SQIVND (reference sequence). Trimming removed 7 bases from V and 4 bases from J, with 16 bases in between. The CDR3 protein is CASTPKVRGTEAFF. CDR3 in DNA: TGTGCCAGTACCCCGAAGGTCCGGGGCACTGAAGCTTTCTTT. Drawing the rest from reference TRBV19 and TRBJ1-1, the complete variable domain is DGGITQSPKYLFRKEGQNVTLSCEQNLNHDAMYWYRQDPGQGLRLIYYSQIVNDFQKGDIAEGYSVSREKKESFPLTVTSAQKNPTAFYLCASTPKVRGTEAFFGQGTRLTVV.

The chain has TRBV27 and TRBJ1-5, with D unresolved. V gave up 6 bases and J gave up 5 bases, with 14 bases separating them. Germline-derived CDR1 and CDR2 are MNHEY and SMNVEV (reference sequence). The CDR3 is 14 residues long. The CDR3 sequence is CASRTGGSDQPQHF. The CDR3 nucleotides are TGTGCCAGCAGGACGGGAGGGTCTGATCAGCCCCAGCATTTT.

This chain connects TRBV2 to TRBJ2-5; D is unresolved. V was clipped by 5 bases and J by 1 base, with 14 bases between them. The CDR3 runs to 15 residues. Per germline, CDR1 SNHLY and CDR2 FYNNEI. CDR3 sequence reads: CASSTSNVRQETQYF. The DNA of the CDR3 is TGTGCCAGCAGTACTTCAAACGTGCGCCAAGAGACCCAGTACTTC.

The chain joins TRBV30 to TRBJ2-1; D not resolved. Germline CDR1 reads GTSNPN; CDR2 reads SVGIG (reference sequence). The CDR3 covers 13 residues. V lost 3 bases to trimming and J lost 2 bases, with 8 bases between them. DNA for the CDR3: TGTGCCTGGAGCTGGCAGACCTACAATGAGCAGTTCTTC. Amino acid sequence: CAWSWQTYNEQFF.

The gene calls are TRBV19 and TRBJ1-1, with 7 bases matching TRBD1. This CDR3 is built from 15 residues. Germline-derived CDR1 and CDR2 are LNHDA and SQIVND (reference sequence). J gave up 4 bases and V 5 bases, and 10 bases lay outside the gene matches. CDR3 residues: CASSPGQAWGTEAFF. Here the CDR3 DNA reads TGTGCCAGTAGTCCTGGACAGGCGTGGGGCACTGAAGCTTTCTTT.

The chain carries TRBV21-1 and TRBJ1-1; the table names TRBD1, a call not compared with the DNA. TRBV21-1 is tagged as a pseudogene. The CDR3 is 15 residues long. CDR3: CASSKAPGGHTEAFF. CDR3 bases: TGTGCCAGCAGCAAAGCGCCAGGGGGCCACACTGAAGCTTTCTTT.

The V call is TRBV19, the J call TRBJ2-7; the D gene is possibly TRBD1 (6 bases). V was pared by 5 bases and J by 4 bases, with 15 bases between. The germline V gene has CDR1 LNHDA and CDR2 SQIVND (reference sequence). The CDR3 covers 14 residues. CDR3 in DNA: TGTGCCAGTAGTGAGGACAGTGTTCTTTACGAGCAGTACTTC. This sequence encodes CASSEDSVLYEQYF.